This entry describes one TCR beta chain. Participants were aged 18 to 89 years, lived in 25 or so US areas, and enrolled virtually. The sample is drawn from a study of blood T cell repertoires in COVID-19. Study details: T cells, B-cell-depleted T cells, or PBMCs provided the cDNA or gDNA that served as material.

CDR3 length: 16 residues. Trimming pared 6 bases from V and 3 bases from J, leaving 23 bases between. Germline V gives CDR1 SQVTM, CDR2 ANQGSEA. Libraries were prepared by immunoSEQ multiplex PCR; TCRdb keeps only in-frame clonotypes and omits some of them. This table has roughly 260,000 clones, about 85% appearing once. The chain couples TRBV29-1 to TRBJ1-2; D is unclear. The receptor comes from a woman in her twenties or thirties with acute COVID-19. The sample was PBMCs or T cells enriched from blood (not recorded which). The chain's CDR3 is CSVRMLASQVHYGYTF. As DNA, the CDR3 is TGCAGCGTCCGAATGTTAGCGTCCCAGGTTCACTATGGCTACACCTTC.